This entry describes one T cell receptor (beta chain). This CDR3 is built from 12 residues. Trimming removed 4 bases from V and 8 bases from J; junction bases left unmatched: 7. Germline lookup yields CDR1 SQVTM and CDR2 ANQGSEA. This entry is derived from a study of blood T cell repertoires in COVID-19. Study-wide background: Collection of acute and convalescent COVID-19 samples took place in the United States, Italy and Spain.

This table comes from immunoSEQ multiplex PCR, and its TCRdb copy is limited to in-frame clones, with some not included. This sample carries approximately 470,000 clones, 75% to 90% of them seen once, and the ten largest clones take approximately 2.9%. Input material: peripheral blood. The TCR comes from a human donor in a cohort sampled during active COVID-19. The chain couples TRBV29-1 to TRBJ1-2, with 7 bases that match TRBD1. In DNA form, the CDR3 reads TGCAGCGTTGCGGAGGGGGCCTGGGGCTACACCTTC. Encoded protein: CSVAEGAWGYTF.